This TCR beta chain was found in a study of blood T cell repertoires in COVID-19. Study as a whole: PBMCs, B-cell-depleted T cells, or T cells were the source of the cDNA or gDNA that made up the material.

The CDR3 extends over 14 amino acids. CDR1 and CDR2 (germline): SGHRS, YFSETQ. Trimming took 4 bases from V and 8 from J; bases not matched to a gene: 6. The table came from immunoSEQ multiplex PCR; TCRdb's copy has only in-frame clones and leaves some out. Among more than 65,000 clones listed, approximately 80% were seen once. Material for sequencing was peripheral blood. This receptor was obtained from a woman older than 75 with acute or convalescent COVID-19. This chain uses TRBV5-1 with TRBJ1-6; 7 nucleotides match TRBD1. The CDR3 bases are TGCGCCAGCAGCCCGGACAGGTCTTATTCACCCCTCCACTTT. The encoded protein is CASSPDRSYSPLHF.